This T cell receptor (beta chain) originates from a study of graft-versus-host responses after intestinal transplantation. This CDR3 is 18 amino acids long. Germline-derived CDR1 and CDR2 are LGHNA and YNFKEQ. V shed 1 base, J shed 3 bases, and the junction held 9 bases outside the gene matches. TCRdb's copy holds only in-frame clones and misses some; the assay was immunoSEQ multiplex PCR. Here the sample spans about 16,000 clones, roughly 88% being singletons. This specimen consisted of PBMCs, obtained around 110 days after intestinal transplant. V usage is TRBV4-2 and J usage is TRBJ2-2; 9 bases are shared with TRBD2. This clonotype was sampled from a human patient who received an intestinal transplant, so some T cells may come from the graft donor. The CDR3 DNA follows: TGTGCCAGCAGCCAAGTGGGTGCGGGAGGGCCGGACACCGGGGAGCTGTTTTTT. Translated, it gives CASSQVGAGGPDTGELFF.